This TCR beta chain was captured by sequencing in a study of cytomegalovirus exposure and HLA in healthy donors. Only one count was recorded for this clone. V shed 5 bases, J shed 4 bases, and the junction held 4 bases outside the gene matches. This CDR3 has 15 residues. From germline, CDR1 is SGHNT and CDR2 YENEEA. PCR primers comprised 60 Vbeta and 13 Jbeta primers. Produced via immunoSEQ multiplex PCR; TCRdb's table is partial and in-frame only. The table has roughly 130,000 clones, about 84% seen once; the top ten hold approximately 1.1%. J is TRBJ2-7 and V is TRBV11-3, with 14 bases aligning to TRBD2. The sequencing sample was made of PBMCs. The receptor was isolated from a boy younger than 18 in good health and CMV-seronegative. The CDR3 bases are TGTGCCAGCAGCCCGGGACTAGCGGGAGCATACGAGCAGTACTTC. It yields the protein CASSPGLAGAYEQYF.